The rows below give T cell receptor beta chains drawn from one sample of a study of metastatic and nonmetastatic thyroid tumors. TCRdb re-called the PCR reads via MiXCR. The sample yields 45,000 to 65,000 clones, approximately 15% seen once. The sequenced material came from blood. The source of these receptors is a female donor with papillary thyroid cancer or a benign thyroid nodule (not recorded which). Some clones in this sample may be carry-over from other donors' samples. The CDR3 runs from the conserved cysteine through the conserved F or W. A D gene is named only where the DNA matches it firmly. Only part of the rows carry a size: once, few, many, or a class if the clone is expanded.

clone_size d_call j_call v_call cdr3_nt cdr3_aa
many - TRBJ1-3 TRBV28 TGTGCCAGCAGCCACGTAGACTCTGGAAACACCATATATTTT CASSHVDSGNTIYF
medium-sized - TRBJ2-7 TRBV6-5 TGTGCCAGCAGTTACGCCGAGGAGCAGTACTTC CASSYAEEQYF
- - TRBJ2-1 TRBV11-1 TGTGCCAGCAGCCCCCCCGGGGGAAGCCATAATGGGCAGTTCTTC CASSPPGGSHNGQFF
few TRBD2 TRBJ2-7 TRBV3-1 TGTGCCAGCAGCCTCGGGGGAGCGGGGGTCTACGAGCAGTACTTC CASSLGGAGVYEQYF
few - TRBJ1-2 TRBV24-1 TGTGCCACCAGTGACGTCGGGACCCCGGGCACCTATGGCTACACCTTC CATSDVGTPGTYGYTF
- TRBD1 TRBJ1-2 TRBV30 TGTGCCTGGAGTTTCACAGGGGAGGATGGCTACACCTTC CAWSFTGEDGYTF
- - TRBJ2-1 TRBV7-2 TGTGCCAGCAGCGCCACCGGCACGCGTTCGTTCTTC CASSATGTRSFF
many - TRBJ2-1 TRBV5-5 TGTGCCAGCAGCTTGTTCTCCACATCTCATGAGCAGTTCTTC CASSLFSTSHEQFF
- TRBD1 TRBJ1-2 TRBV20-1 TGCAGTTACCAGGGGGCGTGTGGCTACACCTTC CSYQGACGYTF
many TRBD1 TRBJ2-2 TRBV5-6 TGTGCCAGCAGCCTGACAGGGGGATGGAACACCGGGGAGCTGTTTTTT CASSLTGGWNTGELFF
few - TRBJ2-2 TRBV6-4 TGTGCCAGCAGTCTAGTTGGGTTAACCGGGGAGCTGTTTTTT CASSLVGLTGELFF
many TRBD2 TRBJ2-1 TRBV10-2 TGCGCCAGCAGTTCCTTAGCGGGAAATTCCTACAATGAGCAGTTCTTC CASSSLAGNSYNEQFF
few TRBD2 TRBJ2-5 TRBV3-1 TGTGCCAGCAGCCAACGGACTAGCGGGTCCCAAGAGACCCAGTACTTC CASSQRTSGSQETQYF
many TRBD2 TRBJ2-1 TRBV15 TGTGCCACCAGCAGAGATCGAAGCGGGAGTTTTGGGAATGAGCAGTTCTTC CATSRDRSGSFGNEQFF
- TRBD1 TRBJ2-2 TRBV12-3/TRBV12-4 TGTTCCAGCAGACTTCACAGGGGCAACACCGGGGAGTTGTTTTTT CSSRLHRGNTGELFF
few - TRBJ2-2 TRBV6-5 TGTGCCAACAGTTTATCCACAGAGGACACCGGGGAGCTGTTTTTT CANSLSTEDTGELFF
- - TRBJ2-2 TRBV12-3/TRBV12-4 TGTGCCAGCAGTCCACAGGGTGTGGCGAACACCTGGGAGCTGTTTTTT CASSPQGVANTWELFF
many - TRBJ1-2 TRBV19 TGTGCCAGTTCGAGGGGAATCCGGAATGGCTACACCTTC CASSRGIRNGYTF
- - TRBJ2-1 TRBV27 TGTGCCAGCAGCCTCACGGGATCCTACAATGAGCAGTTCTTC CASSLTGSYNEQFF
many - TRBJ2-3 TRBV14 TGTGCCAGCAGCCAAGGGCCGGCCAATACGCAGTATTTT CASSQGPANTQYF
medium-sized - TRBJ2-7 TRBV6-5 TGTGCCAGCAGTTACATGGATGCCCCAATAAGGGAGCAGTACTTC CASSYMDAPIREQYF
medium-sized TRBD1 TRBJ2-7 TRBV6-1 TGTGCCAGCAGTGAACACAGGGACAGCGAGCAGTACTTC CASSEHRDSEQYF
many - TRBJ1-1 TRBV4-2 TGTGCCAGCAGCCAAGATCAAACAGCCGCTGAAGCTTTCTTT CASSQDQTAAEAFF
many - TRBJ2-5 TRBV29-1 TGCAGCGTTGAAGGAGGAGGGACCCAGTACTTC CSVEGGGTQYF
many - TRBJ2-7 TRBV5-6 TGTGCCAGCAGCTTTTATTTAAAGGGGAACACCTACGAGCAGTACTTC CASSFYLKGNTYEQYF
- TRBD2 TRBJ2-2 TRBV3-1 TGTGCCAGCAGCAACGTGAGGCGGGAGGTGGAAACCGGGGAGCTGTTTTTT CASSNVRREVETGELFF
many - TRBJ1-5 TRBV27 TGTGCCAGCAGTTTAAGAGGGTACCAGCCCCAGCATTTT CASSLRGYQPQHF
many - TRBJ2-1 TRBV11-3 TGTGCCAGCAGCTTTACGGGACAAACCTCCTACAATGAGCAGTTCTTC CASSFTGQTSYNEQFF
many - TRBJ2-1 TRBV5-5 TGTGCCAGCAGCCTAGGTATGGGGGTCTCCTACAATGAGCAGTTCTTC CASSLGMGVSYNEQFF
many - TRBJ1-1 TRBV5-1 TGCGCCAGCAGCTCCGCCCTGGGGACCGTGAACACTGAAGCTTTCTTT CASSSALGTVNTEAFF
many - TRBJ1-5 TRBV15 TGTGCCACCAGCCCTACTGGGTATAGCAATCAGCCCCAGCATTTT CATSPTGYSNQPQHF
many TRBD1 TRBJ2-3 TRBV7-3 TGTGCCAGCAGCCCACCCGGACAGGGGGCTACGCAGTATTTT CASSPPGQGATQYF
many - TRBJ1-5 TRBV24-1 TGTGCCACCAGTGCTTCCCACGGGGGAGAGAATCAGCCCCAGCATTTT CATSASHGGENQPQHF
few - TRBJ2-7 TRBV27 TGTGCCAGCAGAGGGGGTTATGAGAGCGAGCAGTACTTC CASRGGYESEQYF
- TRBD1 TRBJ2-3 TRBV4-1 TGCGCCAGCAGCCAGGGACAGCCCGGGACAGATACGCAGTATTTT CASSQGQPGTDTQYF
many - TRBJ2-2 TRBV29-1 TGCAGCGTTCAAGGGGCAGGGGATACCGGGGAGCTGTTTTTT CSVQGAGDTGELFF
few - TRBJ2-6 TRBV28 TGTGCCAGCAGTCCACTAGCCGGGGGGCTATCCTCTGTGGCCAACTTCCTGACTTTC CASSPLAGGLSSVANFLTF
many TRBD2 TRBJ2-2 TRBV6-1 TGTGCCAAATCTATCTCTAGCGGGAGGGCCCACGGGGAGCTGTTTTTT CAKSISSGRAHGELFF
many - TRBJ2-1 TRBV11-2 TGTGCCAGCAGCGCGGAAGGGCTAGCTCGAGAGGAGCAGTTCTTC CASSAEGLAREEQFF
- TRBD1 TRBJ1-1 TRBV11-3 TGTGCCAGCAGGAACGGACAGGGAACTGAAGCTTTCTTT CASRNGQGTEAFF
- TRBD2 TRBJ2-3 TRBV7-3 TGTGCCAGCAGCTTAAGGCTAGCGGATGCTGTGGGGGATACGCAGTATTTT CASSLRLADAVGDTQYF
- - TRBJ1-1 TRBV2 TGTGCCAGCAGTGAAAGGCGCAGACTAAGCAATGAAGCTTTCTTT CASSERRRLSNEAFF
- - TRBJ2-2 TRBV7-6 TGTGCCAGCAGCTACAACGGGGGGCTGTTTTTT CASSYNGGLFF
many - TRBJ1-1 TRBV6-1 TGTGCCAGCAGGGCCGGACAGAAGACAACGAACACTGAAGCTTTCTTT CASRAGQKTTNTEAFF
many TRBD1 TRBJ1-2 TRBV2 TGTGCCAGCAGAATACAGGGGGACTATGGCTACACCTTC CASRIQGDYGYTF
- - TRBJ1-1 TRBV11-2 TGTGCCAGCAGCTTATGGGGGAACACTGAAGCTTTCTTT CASSLWGNTEAFF
many - TRBJ2-7 TRBV25-1 TGTGCCAGCAGTGCCCGGGGGTCCTGGGAGCAGTACTTC CASSARGSWEQYF
many TRBD2 TRBJ2-5 TRBV7-8 TGTGCCAGCAAACGGACTAGCGGGAGCGAGACCCAGTACTTC CASKRTSGSETQYF
many - TRBJ2-7 TRBV10-1 TGCGCCAGCAGTGAGTTCCCGTCTTCCTACGAGCAGTACTTC CASSEFPSSYEQYF
few - TRBJ2-7 TRBV20-1 TGCAGTGCTAGAGCGAACAACTACGAGCAGTACTTC CSARANNYEQYF
- TRBD2 TRBJ2-3 TRBV7-8 TGTGCCAGCAGCTCCAACCCAGCGGCGACTAGCACATATACTCAGTATTTT CASSSNPAATSTYTQYF
few - TRBJ1-2 TRBV2 TGTGCCAGCAGTGAAGGAGGTGGATTAGCATATGGCTACACCTTC CASSEGGGLAYGYTF
many - TRBJ2-3 TRBV28 TGTGCCAGCGAGTCGCCCCGGGAACTCACCCCTCCAAATACGCAGTATTTT CASESPRELTPPNTQYF
many TRBD2 TRBJ2-5 TRBV7-6 TGTGCCAGCAGCCCCAGGGCGTCCCTAGCGGGTCTTACCCAAGAGACCCAGTACTTC CASSPRASLAGLTQETQYF
- TRBD2 TRBJ2-2 TRBV4-1 TGCGCCAGCAGCCAAGATCCCCTGAGAGGCGGGAGGGCCGGGACCGGGGAGCTGTTTTTT CASSQDPLRGGRAGTGELFF
many TRBD1 TRBJ2-7 TRBV2 TGTGCCAGCAGTGGGAGTAGGGGACAGGGTCGCTCCGAGCAGTACTTC CASSGSRGQGRSEQYF
many TRBD1 TRBJ1-6 TRBV2 TGTGCCAGCAGCCGACAGGGATATTCACCCCTCCACTTT CASSRQGYSPLHF
many TRBD2 TRBJ2-7 TRBV9 TGTGCCAGCAGCCCCGGGGGGGCGGGAGCTCCCGAGCAGTACTTC CASSPGGAGAPEQYF